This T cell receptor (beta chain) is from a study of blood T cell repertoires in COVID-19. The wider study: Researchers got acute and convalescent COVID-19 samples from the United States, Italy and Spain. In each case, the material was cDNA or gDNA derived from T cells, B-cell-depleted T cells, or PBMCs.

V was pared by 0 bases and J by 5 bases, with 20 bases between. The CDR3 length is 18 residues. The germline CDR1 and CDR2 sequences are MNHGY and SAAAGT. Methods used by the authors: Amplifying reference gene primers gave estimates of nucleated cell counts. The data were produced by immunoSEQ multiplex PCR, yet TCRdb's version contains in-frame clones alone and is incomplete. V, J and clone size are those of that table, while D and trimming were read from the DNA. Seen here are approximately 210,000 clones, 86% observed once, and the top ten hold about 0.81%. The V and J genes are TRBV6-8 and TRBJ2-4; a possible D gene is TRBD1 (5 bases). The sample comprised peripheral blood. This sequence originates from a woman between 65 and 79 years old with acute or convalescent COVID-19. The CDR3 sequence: CASSYSSPGHRHENIQYF. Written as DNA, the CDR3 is TGTGCCAGCAGTTACTCGTCGCCCGGACACCGACACGAAAACATTCAGTACTTC.